This T cell receptor (beta chain) was documented in a study of cytomegalovirus exposure and HLA in healthy donors. The overall study: The early release's HLA-typed donors yielded some 85 million unique TCRs.

General observations from the study: Researchers catalogued approximately 170 TCR beta chains as cytomegalovirus-associated.

Vbeta (60) and Jbeta (13) primers were used in the PCR. Data came from immunoSEQ multiplex PCR; TCRdb stores just in-frame clones and leaves some out. The table lists about 92,000 clones, over 70% of them singletons. A remark on this clone: Antigen unknown.

Unrecorded immune exposure was likely among donors, who were nominally healthy when sampled. The sample comprised PBMCs. The receptor was isolated from a girl aged 2-15 years in good health and CMV-seropositive.

CDR3 in amino acids: CASSYGLAAYEQYF. DNA for the CDR3: TGTGCCAGCAGTTACGGACTAGCGGCGTACGAGCAGTACTTC. V usage is TRBV7-2 and J usage is TRBJ2-7; 10 nucleotides agree with TRBD2. The CDR3 runs 14 residues. Germline V gene data show CDR1 as SGHTA and CDR2 as FQGNSA. V dropped 6 bases and J dropped 4; count of bases not matched to a gene: 6.